Listed here are 28 T cell receptor beta chains from one sample, sequenced in a study of T cell changes during pregnancy in multiple sclerosis (dated by TCRdb to the late 2010s). Libraries were prepared through the immunoSEQ multiplex PCR assay. Not all clones reach the TCRdb copy of this immuneACCESS table, which keeps in-frame sequences only. Checked studies attribute under half of the gap to unresolved V genes and leave the rest unexplained. This sample has roughly 32,000 clones in its table, and about 88% of those were observed once. The top ten hold around 0.4% of the sample. The starting material was CD4+ T cells from peripheral blood mononuclear cells, obtained in the second trimester of pregnancy. The source is a female donor in good health, enrolled as a control in a pregnancy study.

The V call is TRBV6-6, the J call TRBJ2-1, with D unresolved. Germline assignment: CDR1 MNHNY and CDR2 SVGAGI (reference sequence). Trimming removed 2 bases from V and 5 bases from J, with 10 bases in between. This CDR3 has 14 amino acids. CDR3 sequence (DNA): TGTGCCAGCAGTTACGGCACTACCAACAATGAGCAGTTCTTC. Its protein product is CASSYGTTNNEQFF.

The chain carries TRBV9 and TRBJ1-4, with D unclear. The CDR3 has 15 residues. The ends were cut back, 4 bases at V and 1 base at J, with 11 bases in the middle. Looked up from germline, CDR1 is SGDLS and CDR2 is YYNGEE. The chain's CDR3 is CASSFREGTNEKLFF. CDR3 bases: TGTGCCAGCAGCTTCCGGGAGGGAACTAATGAAAAACTGTTTTTT.

The chain combines TRBV5-1 with TRBJ1-3; 7 positions agree with TRBD1. J gave up 2 bases and V 3 bases, and 5 bases lay outside the gene matches. Germline V CDR1 and CDR2: SGHRS, YFSETQ. This CDR3 contains 15 residues. DNA of the CDR3: TGCGCCAGCAGCTCGACAGGGAATACTGGAAACACCATATATTTT. Its protein is CASSSTGNTGNTIYF.

The chain joins TRBV2 to TRBJ1-3, with D possibly being TRBD1 (6 bases). The CDR3 contains 15 residues. Looked up from germline, CDR1 is SNHLY and CDR2 is FYNNEI. Trimming removed 10 bases from V and 8 bases from J, with 24 bases in between. CDR3 DNA sequence: TGTGCCACCCAATCCCCGGGACAAAATAGGGACACCATATATTTT. It is translated as CATQSPGQNRDTIYF.

The V gene is TRBV2, the J gene TRBJ1-1; the match to TRBD1 covers 8 bases. Germline values: CDR1 SNHLY, CDR2 FYNNEI. Trimming cost V 2 bases and J 5 bases; bases outside gene matches: 13. The CDR3 consists of 17 residues. The CDR3 region has the DNA TGTGCCAGCAGTGAAAGCAGGGGGCGCCTTTCGGGGACTGAAGCTTTCTTT. It specifies CASSESRGRLSGTEAFF.

The chain is built from TRBV18 and TRBJ2-7; TRBD2 matches 13 bases. Per germline, CDR1 KGHSH and CDR2 LQKENI. The J segment lost 6 bases and the V segment lost 3 bases, leaving 8 bases of the junction unmatched. The CDR3 is 16 residues long. CDR3 coding DNA: TGTGCCAGCTCACCCAGGACTAGCGGGAGTGTGGGCGAGCAGTACTTC. This encodes CASSPRTSGSVGEQYF.

This clone was observed a single time. V usage is TRBV27 and J usage is TRBJ2-1; 9 bases line up with TRBD2. The CDR3 has 18 amino acids. With V trimmed by 2 bases and J by 1 base, 9 bases remained unmatched. The V gene's germline CDR1 is MNHEY and CDR2 SMNVEV (reference sequence). CDR3 nucleotides: TGTGCCAGCAGTTTACTTGGCGGGAGCGGGAGGTCCTACAATGAGCAGTTCTTC. Protein product: CASSLLGGSGRSYNEQFF.

The V call is TRBV5-1, the J call TRBJ2-2; 11 bases are a match to TRBD1. The CDR3 loop spans 17 amino acids. Germline V gene sequence: CDR1 SGHRS, CDR2 YFSETQ. V lost 0 bases and J lost 4; bases outside the gene matches: 5. The CDR3 bases are TGCGCCAGCAGCTTGGTTCTGGGGACAGGGGGCACCGGGGAGCTGTTTTTT. Translated, it gives CASSLVLGTGGTGELFF.

This chain joins TRBV14 and TRBJ2-3, with D possibly TRBD1 on 6 matching bases. Germline V CDR1 and CDR2: SGHDN, FVKESK. V lost 6 bases, J lost 1 base, and 17 bases lay in between. The CDR3 covers 16 residues. Here the CDR3 reads CASSPIGGSRTDTQYF. The CDR3 DNA reads TGTGCCAGCAGTCCAATAGGGGGAAGTCGCACAGATACGCAGTATTTT.

This chain uses TRBV6-5 with TRBJ2-1, with a tentative D call TRBD1 (7 bases). CDR1 and CDR2 (germline): MNHEY, SVGAGI. V was trimmed by 5 bases and J by 3 bases, leaving 14 bases between them. This CDR3 spans 15 amino acids. CDR3 sequence (DNA): TGTGCCAGCAGTGGGGGGACAGCTAACTACAATGAGCAGTTCTTC. This translates into CASSGGTANYNEQFF.

This chain connects TRBV7-2 to TRBJ2-7; tentative D call: TRBD1 (5 bases). Germline V gene data show CDR1 as SGHTA and CDR2 as FQGNSA. The CDR3 runs 15 residues. Trimming took 2 bases from V and 3 from J, leaving 14 bases between them. In DNA, the CDR3 is TGTGCCAGCAGCTTAATCCCAGGGTCGGGCTACGAGCAGTACTTC. Translated, it gives CASSLIPGSGYEQYF.

The CDR3 DNA sequence: TGTGCCTGGAGTAGTAGAACCTTCTATGGCTACACCTTC. This sequence encodes CAWSSRTFYGYTF. The chain carries TRBV30 and TRBJ1-2; D remains unclear. Trimming shortened V by 2 bases and J by 4 bases, and 11 bases separated the two germline ends. The CDR3 is made up of 13 amino acids. Germline V lookup: CDR1 GTSNPN, CDR2 SVGIG (reference sequence).

This clone was seen only once. The chain carries TRBV18 and TRBJ1-5; D is unresolved. V was pared by 3 bases and J by 2 bases, with 5 bases between. Germline CDR1 KGHSH, CDR2 LQKENI. The CDR3 runs to 13 residues. CDR3 DNA: TGTGCCAGCTCACCTCGGGGCAATCAGCCCCAGCATTTT. Protein: CASSPRGNQPQHF.

The CDR3 nucleotides read TGCAGCGTTTCGACAGGATCGAGTGAGCAGTACTTC. Translating gives CSVSTGSSEQYF. The rearrangement uses TRBV29-1 and TRBJ2-7; maybe TRBD1 (6 bases). Germline V gene data show CDR1 as SQVTM and CDR2 as ANQGSEA. Trimming pared 5 bases from V and 7 bases from J, leaving 15 bases between. The CDR3 extends over 12 amino acids.

This rearrangement joins TRBV27 to TRBJ1-1; D unclear. V was cut by 6 bases and J by 3 bases, with 14 bases left in between. CDR3 size: 14 residues. Germline V gene sequence: CDR1 MNHEY, CDR2 SMNVEV (reference sequence). CDR3 protein: CASSLQIGYTEAFF. Written as DNA, the CDR3 is TGTGCCAGCAGCCTCCAGATCGGGTACACTGAAGCTTTCTTT.

The chain employs TRBV6-1 and TRBJ2-7; TRBD1 is a possible D gene (6 bases). V lost 6 bases and J 1 base, leaving 13 bases between the germline ends. Germline CDR1 MNHNS, CDR2 SASEGT. CDR3 size: 14 residues. The CDR3 spells CASSQGFPSYEQYF. The DNA of the CDR3 is TGTGCCAGCAGCCAGGGGTTTCCGTCCTACGAGCAGTACTTC.

The CDR3 nucleotides read TGTGCCAGCAGCCCAGGGGCGAACACTGAAGCTTTCTTT. This gives the protein CASSPGANTEAFF. The J gene is TRBJ1-1, the V gene TRBV5-6; a possible D gene is TRBD1 (6 bases). Germline assignment: CDR1 SGHDT and CDR2 YYEEEE. This CDR3 spans 13 amino acids. V lost 4 bases and J 1 base, leaving 8 bases between the germline ends.

The rearrangement links TRBV6-5 to TRBJ1-1, with 8 bases aligning to TRBD1. This CDR3 is built from 14 residues. Trimming removed 5 bases from V and 11 bases from J; junction bases left unmatched: 13. The germline gives CDR1 MNHEY, CDR2 SVGAGI. This CDR3 is CASSDRGGTPGAFF. CDR3 DNA sequence: TGTGCCAGCAGTGACAGGGGCGGGACCCCTGGGGCTTTCTTT.

The chain is built from TRBV2 and TRBJ2-7; 10 bases agree with TRBD1. With 10 bases clipped from V and 2 bases from J, the junction kept 14 bases outside the gene matches. The CDR3 loop spans 16 amino acids. Germline CDR1 and CDR2: SNHLY and FYNNEI. The CDR3 protein is CAIFHMRGQGTYEQYF. DNA for the CDR3: TGTGCCATTTTTCATATGAGGGGACAGGGGACCTACGAGCAGTACTTC.

The chain joins TRBV6-1 to TRBJ1-4; D perhaps matches TRBD1 (5 bases). Germline assignment: CDR1 MNHNS and CDR2 SASEGT. V was shortened by 1 base and J by 7 bases, with 10 bases between the two germline ends. The CDR3 sequence is 14 residues long. In DNA form, the CDR3 reads TGTGCCAGCAGTGAAGGGGGCCTGGGTGAAAAACTGTTTTTT. As protein: CASSEGGLGEKLFF.

The chain has TRBV29-1 and TRBJ2-5; D perhaps matches TRBD1 (6 bases). V was shortened by 6 bases and J by 0 bases, with 11 bases between the two germline ends. CDR3 size: 13 residues. The germline gives CDR1 SQVTM, CDR2 ANQGSEA. The CDR3 nucleotides are TGCAGCGTCGGACAGTCGTACCAAGAGACCCAGTACTTC. It specifies CSVGQSYQETQYF.

The CDR3 DNA follows: TGTGCCAGCAGCCAAGATTTCAGCTCCTACGAGCAGTACTTC. Translation: CASSQDFSSYEQYF. V gene TRBV4-2 combines with J gene TRBJ2-7; no firm D call. The CDR3 is 14 residues long. Per the germline V gene, CDR1 is LGHNA and CDR2 is YNFKEQ. The ends were cut back, 0 bases at V and 0 bases at J, with 6 bases in the middle.

The chain couples TRBV19 to TRBJ2-6; 7 positions agree with TRBD1. V dropped 6 bases and J dropped 3; count of bases not matched to a gene: 8. CDR1 and CDR2 (germline): LNHDA, SQIVND (reference sequence). The CDR3 covers 16 residues. CDR3 bases: TGTGCCAGTAGCCGGAAAGGGGGCAGTGGGGCCAACGTCCTGACTTTC. It encodes CASSRKGGSGANVLTF.

V and J are TRBV5-4 and TRBJ2-3; D is unclear. This CDR3 is 14 amino acids long. Deletions cut 6 bases from V and 3 bases from J, with 14 bases between. The germline CDR1 and CDR2 sequences are SGHNT and YYREEE (reference sequence). CDR3 in DNA: TGTGCCAGCACCACGAGAGTAGCTACAGATACGCAGTATTTT. Encoded protein: CASTTRVATDTQYF.

This clone was recorded once. The chain uses TRBV29-1 and TRBJ1-2; possibly TRBD1 for D (6 bases). Deletions cut 4 bases from V and 3 bases from J, with 6 bases between. Per germline, CDR1 SQVTM and CDR2 ANQGSEA. CDR3 length: 11 residues. The CDR3 loop is CSVGQDYGYTF. The CDR3 bases are TGCAGCGTTGGACAGGACTATGGCTACACCTTC.

This clone was found a few times. V and J are TRBV20-1 and TRBJ2-7, with D perhaps TRBD2 (6 bases). The germline V gene has CDR1 DFQATT and CDR2 SNEGSKA (reference sequence). The CDR3 extends over 11 amino acids. V was clipped by 6 bases and J by 7 bases, with 13 bases between them. The CDR3 coding sequence is TGCAGTGCGGGGGGTCAGGAGGAGCAGTACTTC. Translation gives CSAGGQEEQYF.

The genes are TRBV7-9 and TRBJ1-1; TRBD1 might be the D (6 bases). This CDR3 comprises 15 residues. The germline CDR1 and CDR2 sequences are SEHNR and FQNEAQ (reference sequence). The V end was cut by 1 base, the J end by 4 bases, with 13 bases between. In DNA, the CDR3 is TGTGCCAGCAGCTTAGGGGGGACATCGGGCACTGAAGCTTTCTTT. It yields the protein CASSLGGTSGTEAFF.

The V gene is TRBV19, the J gene TRBJ2-1; D might be TRBD2 (5 bases). The germline gives CDR1 LNHDA, CDR2 SQIVND (reference sequence). Deletions cut 8 bases from V and 4 bases from J, with 12 bases between. CDR3 length: 13 amino acids. The CDR3 DNA sequence: TGTGCCAGTCGAGAGTCGGGGTACAATGAGCAGTTCTTC. Amino acids: CASRESGYNEQFF.